This T cell receptor (beta chain) was sequenced for a study of T cells after yellow fever vaccination. Study conclusions and caveats: Peaking on day 5 versus 15, the secondary response was faster but weaker.

The CDR3 sequence is 13 residues long. V was shortened by 6 bases and J by 6 bases, with 11 bases between the two germline ends. Germline-derived CDR1 and CDR2 are MNHEY and SVGEGT. Each CDR3 protein gets one entry after TCRdb re-called the 5' RACE reads with MiXCR. The sample includes 200,000 to 300,000 distinct CDR3 sequences, over 10% of them seen just once. Concerning this clonotype itself: Its specificity is not known.

This clonotype originated in a young man who received the YFV17D yellow fever vaccine. The sequences come from CD4+ T cells sorted from PBMCs, collected 45 days after the yellow fever booster vaccination. The chain links TRBV6-2 or TRBV6-3 to TRBJ2-2; D is undetermined. CDR3 coding DNA: TGTGCCAGCAGACAACTTCCCGCCGGGGAGCTGTTTTTT. This codes for CASRQLPAGELFF.